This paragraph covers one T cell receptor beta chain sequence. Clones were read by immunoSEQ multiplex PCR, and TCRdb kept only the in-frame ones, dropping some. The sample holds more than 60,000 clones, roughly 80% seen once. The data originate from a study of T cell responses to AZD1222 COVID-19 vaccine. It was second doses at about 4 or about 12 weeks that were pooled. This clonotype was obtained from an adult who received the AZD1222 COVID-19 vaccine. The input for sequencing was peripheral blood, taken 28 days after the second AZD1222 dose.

CDR3 in DNA: TGTGCCAGCAGCTTAGTATGGGGGGCAGAACAGCCCCAGCATTTT. It specifies CASSLVWGAEQPQHF. The rearrangement joins TRBV7-2 to TRBJ1-5, with D possibly TRBD1 on 6 matching bases. Germline CDR1 is SGHTA and CDR2 is FQGNSA. V dropped 1 base and J dropped 7 bases, with 14 bases sitting between them. This CDR3 has 15 residues.